This T cell receptor beta chain originates from a study of cytomegalovirus exposure and HLA in healthy donors. Overall study context: A prior analysis found about 120 million unique TCR beta sequences from 150 million to 200 million T cells. Approximately 85 million unique TCRs from HLA-typed donors made up an early data release. Findings and limits, study-wide: Certain sequence variants were highly shared and formed a cluster, and this cluster was likely a sequencing artifact. In vitro work confirmed that a few CMV-associated chains recognize CMV antigens.

This CDR3 has 16 residues. Losses at the gene ends were 5 bases for V and 2 bases for J; bases not matched to a gene: 4. The germline CDR1 and CDR2 sequences are MDHEN and SYDVKM. To note about this clone: The antigen is not known.

PCR employed 60 Vbeta and 13 Jbeta primers. Some clones are missing from TCRdb's copy, which holds only in-frame ones; the method was immunoSEQ multiplex PCR. The table includes nearly 110,000 clones, over 75% detected once. The receptor was isolated from a man between 60 and 70 years old in good health and CMV-seronegative. The sequenced sample was PBMCs. This chain connects TRBV28 to TRBJ2-5, with 14 bases identical to TRBD2. For the CDR3, the DNA is TGTGCCAGCAGTGCCCGACTAGCGGGGGGGCAAGAGACCCAGTACTTC. The encoded protein is CASSARLAGGQETQYF.